This entry is about one T cell receptor (beta chain). Its antigen is undetermined. The PCR was carried out with 60 Vbeta primers and 13 Jbeta primers. Produced via immunoSEQ multiplex PCR; TCRdb's table is partial and in-frame only. The data contain around 94,000 clones, around four fifths of them seen just once; the ten biggest clones take up just over 2.5%. This CDR3 is 14 amino acids long. The V end lost 0 bases, the J end lost 6 bases, and 12 bases lay between the germline ends. Germline V gene lookup returns CDR1 SGHDT and CDR2 YYEEEE. This specimen comes from a study of cytomegalovirus exposure and HLA in healthy donors. Study results and limitations: TCR beta chain V- and J-gene trimming was linked, in a later analysis, to a missense variant in DCLRE1C. Researchers left out some V segments, among them TRBV6-2 and TRBV6-3, as indistinguishable. Among TCR beta chains of equal frequency, HLA-associated ones were more clonally expanded in a later analysis. Another analysis was done later, and it associated approximately 17,000 TCR beta sequences with HLA alleles at 0.05 false discovery rate.

The sequence derives from a man aged 40-50 years in good health and CMV-seronegative. The chain links TRBV5-6 to TRBJ1-2, with D maybe TRBD1 (5 bases). Sequencing was performed on PBMCs. The CDR3 DNA sequence: TGTGCCAGCAGCTTGGGCGGCAGGGCACATGGCTACACCTTC. Translation: CASSLGGRAHGYTF. Complete variable domain (other parts from reference TRBV5-6 and TRBJ1-2): DAGVTQSPTHLIKTRGQQVTLRCSPKSGHDTVSWYQQALGQGPQFIFQYYEEEERQRGNFPDRFSGHQFPNYSSELNVNALLLGDSALYLCASSLGGRAHGYTFGSGTRLTVV.